One and the same sample provided the 8 T cell receptor beta chains below, sequenced in a study of T cell clonotyping in hematopoietic cell transplantation. The repertoire was sequenced with immunoSEQ multiplex PCR; TCRdb's copy has only in-frame clones and lacks some. In the table there are several thousand clones, approximately 96% of which are singletons. The material was PBMCs, obtained 30 days after allogeneic stem cell transplant. All receptors come from a male patient in his thirties or forties who had an allogeneic stem cell transplant from a related donor, so the T cells may come from the graft donor. Some clones in this sample may be carry-over from other donors' samples.

The chain has TRBV7-2 and TRBJ2-7; 7 bases align to TRBD1. The length of the CDR3 is 14 residues. The junction had 4 bases not matched to a gene; V was cut back by 5 bases and J by 0 bases. CDR1 is SGHTA, CDR2 FQGNSA, per germline. The CDR3 region is CASSGQASSYEQYF. CDR3 coding DNA: TGTGCCAGCAGCGGACAGGCGAGCTCCTACGAGCAGTACTTC. Full variable domain (remainder filled in from reference TRBV7-2 and TRBJ2-7): GAGVSQSPSNKVTEKGKDVELRCDPISGHTALYWYRQSLGQGLEFLIYFQGNSAPDKSGLPSDRFSAERTGGSVSTLTIQRTQQEDSAVYLCASSGQASSYEQYFGPGTRLTVT.

The genes are TRBV9 and TRBJ2-6; no reliable D call. V gave up 4 bases and J gave up 0 bases, with 23 bases separating them. Germline CDR1 SGDLS, CDR2 YYNGEE. The CDR3 totals 20 residues. CDR3 sequence reads: CASSPQVFTALSSGANVLTF. CDR3 coding DNA: TGTGCCAGCAGCCCCCAAGTATTCACGGCCCTATCCTCTGGGGCCAACGTCCTGACTTTC.

V is TRBV30 and J is TRBJ2-5; no definite D call. The V gene lost 3 bases and the J gene lost 1 base, with 12 bases spanning the gap. Germline CDR1 GTSNPN, CDR2 SVGIG (reference sequence). The CDR3 consists of 14 residues. CDR3 protein: CAWRRWGGQETQYF. The CDR3 nucleotides are TGTGCCTGGAGAAGGTGGGGTGGCCAAGAGACCCAGTACTTC.

This rearrangement joins TRBV10-1 to TRBJ1-2, with D perhaps TRBD1 (5 bases). This CDR3 comprises 16 residues. V lost 2 bases, J lost 4 bases, and 17 bases lay in between. CDR1 is WNHNN and CDR2 is SYGVQD in the germline V gene (reference sequence). The CDR3 reads CASSETGVLGSYGYTF. The CDR3 DNA reads TGCGCCAGCAGTGAGACGGGGGTTTTAGGAAGCTATGGCTACACCTTC.

This clone was counted only a few times. The rearrangement uses TRBV4-1 and TRBJ1-2; D gene uncertain. The length of the CDR3 is 15 residues. Trimming took off 0 bases at V and 7 bases at J, with 15 bases between the two ends. Germline loops: CDR1 MGHRA, CDR2 YSYEKL. CDR3 nucleotides: TGCGCCAGCAGCCAAGATCCTAACCCAAGCGGTGGCTACACCTTC. Translated, it gives CASSQDPNPSGGYTF.

This rearrangement joins TRBV10-3 to TRBJ2-7, with D uncertain. This CDR3 spans 13 amino acids. Germline CDR1 is ENHRY and CDR2 is SYGVKD. The V end lost 8 bases, the J end lost 6 bases, and 17 bases lay between the germline ends. CDR3 amino acids: CAIGSPLMGEQYF. In DNA form, the CDR3 reads TGTGCCATCGGCTCGCCCCTTATGGGCGAGCAGTACTTC.

The CDR3 sequence: CASRDRFNSPLHF. Here the CDR3 DNA reads TGTGCCAGTAGAGACAGGTTCAATTCACCCCTCCACTTT. The chain employs TRBV2 and TRBJ1-6; a weak D match, TRBD1 (6 bases). CDR3 length equals 13 residues. CDR1 is SNHLY and CDR2 is FYNNEI in the germline V gene. The V gene lost 9 bases and the J gene lost 7 bases, with 13 bases spanning the gap. The variable domain in full, completed from reference TRBV2 and TRBJ1-6, reads EPEVTQTPSHQVTQMGQEVILRCVPISNHLYFYWYRQILGQKVEFLVSFYNNEISEKSEIFDDQFSVERPDGSNFTLKIRSTKLEDSAMYFCASRDRFNSPLHFGNGTRLTVT.

The rearrangement links TRBV28 to TRBJ2-7; D not resolved. This CDR3 is built from 15 residues. V was trimmed by 5 bases and J by 2 bases, leaving 16 bases between them. Looked up from germline, CDR1 is MDHEN and CDR2 is SYDVKM. In DNA form, the CDR3 reads TGTGCCAGCAGTCCACAGCATGGGGTAGCCTACGAGCAGTACTTC. This encodes CASSPQHGVAYEQYF.